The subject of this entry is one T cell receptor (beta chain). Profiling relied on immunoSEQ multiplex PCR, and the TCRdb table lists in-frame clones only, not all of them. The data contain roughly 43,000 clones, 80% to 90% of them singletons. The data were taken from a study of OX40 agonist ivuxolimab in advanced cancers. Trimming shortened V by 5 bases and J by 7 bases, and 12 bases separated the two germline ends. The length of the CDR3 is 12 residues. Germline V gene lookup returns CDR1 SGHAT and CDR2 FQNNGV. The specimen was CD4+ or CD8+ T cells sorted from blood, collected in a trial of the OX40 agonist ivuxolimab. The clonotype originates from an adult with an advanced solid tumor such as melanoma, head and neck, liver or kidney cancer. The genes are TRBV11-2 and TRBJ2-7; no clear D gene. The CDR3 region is CASSRHGSEQYF. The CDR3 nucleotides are TGTGCCAGCAGCCGACACGGTAGTGAGCAGTACTTC.